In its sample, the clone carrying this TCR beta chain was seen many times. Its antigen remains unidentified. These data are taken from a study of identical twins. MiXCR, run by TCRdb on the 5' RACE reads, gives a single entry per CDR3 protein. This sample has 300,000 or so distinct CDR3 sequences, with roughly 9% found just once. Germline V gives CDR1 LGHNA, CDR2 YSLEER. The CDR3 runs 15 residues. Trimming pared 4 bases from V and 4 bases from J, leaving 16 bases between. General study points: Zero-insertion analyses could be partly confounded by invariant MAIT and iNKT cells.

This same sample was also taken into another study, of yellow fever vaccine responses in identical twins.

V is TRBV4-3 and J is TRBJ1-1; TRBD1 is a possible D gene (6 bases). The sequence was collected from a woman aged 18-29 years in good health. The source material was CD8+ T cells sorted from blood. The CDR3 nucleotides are TGCGCCAGCAGCCCCGACAGGCTCAAGAGCACTGAAGCTTTCTTT. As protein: CASSPDRLKSTEAFF.